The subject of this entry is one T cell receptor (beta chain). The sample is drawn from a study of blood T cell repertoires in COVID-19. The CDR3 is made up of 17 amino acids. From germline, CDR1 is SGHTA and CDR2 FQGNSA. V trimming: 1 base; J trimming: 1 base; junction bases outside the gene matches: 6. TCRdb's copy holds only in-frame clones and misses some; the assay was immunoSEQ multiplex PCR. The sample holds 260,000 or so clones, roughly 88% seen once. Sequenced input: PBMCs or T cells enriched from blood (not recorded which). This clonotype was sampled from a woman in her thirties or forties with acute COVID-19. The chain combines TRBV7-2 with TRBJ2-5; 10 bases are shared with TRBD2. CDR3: CASSLGWSSGGQETQYF. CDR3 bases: TGTGCCAGCAGCTTAGGTTGGTCTAGCGGGGGCCAAGAGACCCAGTACTTC.